Below, one T cell receptor beta chain is given with its context. Its target is not known. These donors counted as nominally healthy when sampled, but unrecorded immune exposures were likely. The data were taken from a study of cytomegalovirus exposure and HLA in healthy donors. Study summary: Inside one of the first data releases sat about 85 million unique TCRs taken from HLA-typed donors. Findings and caveats of the study: Cytomegalovirus association was listed for 150 to 200 TCR beta chains.

PCR was performed using 60 Vbeta and 13 Jbeta primers. The repertoire was sequenced with immunoSEQ multiplex PCR; TCRdb's copy has only in-frame clones and lacks some. The top ten clones hold about 2.4% of a sample with about 180,000 clones, about 80% of them seen once. Specimen: PBMCs. The TCR was taken from a man in his 60s in good health and CMV-seronegative.

The chain's CDR3 is CASSLAEQGSYEQYF. Here the CDR3 DNA reads TGTGCCAGCAGCTTAGCAGAACAGGGCTCCTACGAGCAGTACTTC. The V gene is TRBV7-9, the J gene TRBJ2-7, with D maybe TRBD1 (6 bases). Deletions cut 0 bases from V and 0 bases from J, with 9 bases between. This CDR3 comprises 15 residues. Germline loops: CDR1 SEHNR, CDR2 FQNEAQ (reference sequence).